The 32 T cell receptor beta chains below all came from one sample that was sequenced in a study of T cells after yellow fever vaccination. TCRdb reprocessed the 5' RACE reads with MiXCR, giving one entry per CDR3 protein. This table has about 220,000 distinct CDR3 sequences, less than 3.5% appearing once. The input for sequencing was CD4+ T cells sorted from PBMCs, taken 10 days after the yellow fever booster vaccination. All receptors derive from a man between 18 and 29 years old who received the YFV17D yellow fever vaccine.

This clonotype was seen many times. The rearrangement links TRBV20-1 to TRBJ1-1; D unclear. CDR3 length: 12 residues. Trimming took 4 bases from V and 4 from J, leaving 10 bases between them. The V gene's germline CDR1 is DFQATT and CDR2 SNEGSKA (reference sequence). For the CDR3, the DNA is TGCAGTGCTATTGGTTGGGGCACTGAAGCTTTCTTT. Translated, it gives CSAIGWGTEAFF.

In this sample, this clonotype turned up a few times. The chain combines TRBV24-1 with TRBJ2-2; D assignment may be TRBD1 or TRBD2 (5 bases each). The CDR3 runs 15 residues. CDR1 KGHDR and CDR2 SFDVKD come from the germline V gene. The V gene lost 10 bases and the J gene lost 0 bases, with 14 bases spanning the gap. The CDR3 DNA sequence: TGTGCCACTCATTCCGGGACGGCGAACACCGGGGAGCTGTTTTTT. This codes for CATHSGTANTGELFF.

This clonotype has ten or more counts. The chain is built from TRBV5-1 and TRBJ2-1; weak D call: TRBD1 (6 bases). Germline V gene sequence: CDR1 SGHRS, CDR2 YFSETQ. Trimming removed 0 bases at V and 3 bases at J, with 10 bases between. The CDR3 sequence is 15 residues long. CDR3 sequence: CASSLAADSYNEQFF. The DNA of the CDR3 is TGCGCCAGCAGCTTGGCAGCGGACAGCTACAATGAGCAGTTCTTC.

This clonotype has more than one count but fewer than ten. V usage is TRBV6-5 and J usage is TRBJ1-2; no firm D call. V dropped 5 bases and J dropped 3 bases, with 10 bases sitting between them. This CDR3 is built from 13 residues. Germline CDR1 reads MNHEY; CDR2 reads SVGAGI. In DNA form, the CDR3 reads TGTGCCAGCAGTGCCGGATCTGACTATGGCTACACCTTC. Residues: CASSAGSDYGYTF.

This clonotype was counted at least ten times. The chain joins TRBV27 to TRBJ2-1, with D perhaps TRBD2 (5 bases). Trimming cost V 6 bases and J 4 bases, with 13 bases left between them. In germline, CDR1 is MNHEY, CDR2 SMNVEV (reference sequence). The CDR3 loop spans 14 amino acids. This chain's CDR3 is CASSGARGYNEQFF. CDR3 DNA: TGTGCCAGCAGCGGAGCAAGAGGGTACAATGAGCAGTTCTTC.

The rearrangement joins TRBV20-1 to TRBJ1-5; D is uncertain. In germline, CDR1 is DFQATT, CDR2 SNEGSKA (reference sequence). The germline V and J ends were trimmed by 2 bases and 0 bases, with 11 bases remaining between them. CDR3 size: 15 residues. In DNA form, the CDR3 reads TGCAGTGCTAGACAAAGGGAGTATAGCAATCAGCCCCAGCATTTT. Amino acid sequence: CSARQREYSNQPQHF.

There are many counts of this clonotype. This chain links TRBV7-6 with TRBJ2-2, with D perhaps assigned TRBD1 or TRBD2 (5 bases each). Germline assignment: CDR1 SGHVS and CDR2 FNYEAQ. CDR3 size: 13 residues. V lost 5 bases, J lost 6 bases, and 10 bases lay in between. CDR3 sequence: CASSRGVAGELFF. For the CDR3, the DNA is TGTGCCAGCAGCCGAGGGGTGGCCGGGGAGCTGTTTTTT.

The chain recombines TRBV27 with TRBJ2-2; 7 bases are a match to TRBD2. V shed 4 bases, J shed 1 base, and the junction held 9 bases outside the gene matches. The CDR3 spans 17 residues. The germline V gene encodes CDR1 MNHEY and CDR2 SMNVEV (reference sequence). The CDR3 bases are TGTGCCAGCAGTTCCCCGAGGCGGGGGAAGAACACCGGGGAGCTGTTTTTT. It specifies CASSSPRRGKNTGELFF.

This clonotype occurred many times. V usage is TRBV7-2 and J usage is TRBJ1-5; D uncertain. Germline CDR1 and CDR2: SGHTA and FQGNSA. The CDR3 runs 15 residues. V lost 4 bases and J lost 1, with 11 bases in between. The CDR3 DNA is TGTGCCAGCAGCTCCACCCTAGGGAGCAATCAGCCCCAGCATTTT. This codes for CASSSTLGSNQPQHF.

The sample holds many counts of this clonotype. The chain uses TRBV4-2 and TRBJ2-1, with D perhaps TRBD1 (6 bases). Germline V lookup: CDR1 LGHNA, CDR2 YNFKEQ. Trimming left V 0 bases short and J 1 base short, with 13 bases between. The length of the CDR3 is 17 residues. CDR3 amino acids: CASSQDRGPGSYNEQFF. As DNA, the CDR3 is TGTGCCAGCAGCCAAGACAGGGGCCCGGGATCCTACAATGAGCAGTTCTTC.

This clonotype has a count of ten or more. The chain links TRBV7-2 to TRBJ1-2; no definite D call. The CDR3 extends over 13 amino acids. Germline V CDR1 and CDR2: SGHTA, FQGNSA. Trimming cost V 5 bases and J 12 bases, with 19 bases left between them. The CDR3 region has the DNA TGTGCCAGCAGCATACCTCAGCCGCCGTCCAACACCTTC. As protein: CASSIPQPPSNTF.

This clonotype was detected only a few times. The chain links TRBV6-5 to TRBJ1-1; TRBD1 matches 7 bases. Germline V CDR1 and CDR2: MNHEY, SVGAGI. Trimming removed 7 bases from V and 1 base from J; junction bases left unmatched: 6. The length of the CDR3 is 14 residues. CDR3 loop: CASTSGTANTEAFF. Here the CDR3 DNA reads TGTGCCAGCACTTCCGGGACAGCGAACACTGAAGCTTTCTTT.

This clonotype occurred many times. The rearrangement joins TRBV9 to TRBJ2-1; 12 nucleotides match TRBD2. CDR3 length: 16 residues. After removal of 6 bases from V and 10 bases from J, the junction contained 14 bases not matched to a gene. The V gene's germline CDR1 is SGDLS and CDR2 YYNGEE. The CDR3 sequence is CASTGLAGTWAGEQFF. In DNA form, the CDR3 reads TGTGCCAGCACAGGACTAGCGGGGACGTGGGCCGGGGAGCAGTTCTTC.

This clonotype has more than one count but fewer than ten. This rearrangement joins TRBV7-7 to TRBJ2-2; possible D gene TRBD1, 6 bases. CDR3 length: 15 residues. The V and J ends lost 1 base and 3 bases respectively, with 9 bases between them. Germline V gene lookup returns CDR1 SSHAT and CDR2 FNYEAQ (reference sequence). The CDR3 DNA reads TGTGCCAGCAGCTTAGACAGGGCCGACACCGGGGAGCTGTTTTTT. Protein product: CASSLDRADTGELFF.

The rearrangement joins TRBV10-3 to TRBJ1-2; D might be TRBD1 (6 bases). The germline V gene encodes CDR1 ENHRY and CDR2 SYGVKD. This CDR3 contains 12 residues. V lost 3 bases, J lost 7 bases, and 9 bases lay in between. CDR3 sequence reads: CAISEQGGGYTF. The DNA for the CDR3 is TGTGCCATCAGTGAACAGGGAGGTGGCTACACCTTC.

This clonotype was picked up a small number of times. V gene TRBV20-1 combines with J gene TRBJ1-1, with unresolved D. Germline values: CDR1 DFQATT, CDR2 SNEGSKA (reference sequence). Trimming removed 4 bases from V and 1 base from J, with 10 bases in between. The CDR3 has 13 residues. CDR3 loop: CSATDRSNTEAFF. The CDR3 region has the DNA TGCAGTGCTACGGACCGATCGAACACTGAAGCTTTCTTT.

This clonotype was seen ten or more times. V gene TRBV12-3 or TRBV12-4 combines with J gene TRBJ2-2; TRBD2 is a possible D gene (6 bases). CDR3 size: 15 residues. Trimming took 5 bases from V and 3 from J, leaving 13 bases between them. Here the CDR3 reads CASSANRDYTGELFF. The CDR3 nucleotides read TGTGCCAGCAGTGCTAACCGGGACTACACCGGGGAGCTGTTTTTT.

The chain carries TRBV5-4 and TRBJ1-1; D is perhaps TRBD1 (6 bases). The CDR3 sequence is 15 residues long. CDR1 and CDR2 from the germline V gene are SGHNT and YYREEE (reference sequence). Trimming took off 4 bases at V and 1 base at J, with 14 bases between the two ends. The CDR3 DNA sequence: TGTGCCAGCAGCCAACCCGCGACAGGGAACACTGAAGCTTTCTTT. Protein product: CASSQPATGNTEAFF.

This clonotype has just a few counts. The rearrangement uses TRBV7-2 and TRBJ1-1; maybe TRBD1 (6 bases). The CDR3 contains 14 residues. V was pared by 7 bases and J by 3 bases, with 15 bases between. Germline V gene data show CDR1 as SGHTA and CDR2 as FQGNSA. The CDR3 DNA is TGTGCCAGCATCGGGTCGGGGGCGTACACTGAAGCTTTCTTT. It is translated as CASIGSGAYTEAFF.

This clonotype was counted at least ten times. The chain employs TRBV21-1 and TRBJ2-7; the listed D gene, TRBD2, was not tested against the DNA. TRBV21-1 is a pseudogene. The CDR3 loop spans 13 amino acids. CDR3 in amino acids: CASSKGGAYEQYV. CDR3 coding DNA: TGTGCCAGCAGCAAAGGCGGGGCCTACGAGCAGTACGTC.

This clonotype was detected a few times. The chain carries TRBV29-1 and TRBJ2-5; D might be TRBD1 (5 bases). This CDR3 region has 11 residues. Per the germline V gene, CDR1 is SQVTM and CDR2 is ANQGSEA. V was clipped by 7 bases and J by 3 bases, with 9 bases between them. The DNA of the CDR3 is TGCAGCGGGGGCTTTGAAGAGACCCAGTACTTC. Amino acid sequence: CSGGFEETQYF.

This clonotype was seen ten or more times. This chain's CDR3 is CASSPRGRSYEQYV. CDR3 in DNA: TGTGCCAGCTCACCCCGGGGACGGTCCTACGAGCAGTACGTC. This chain links TRBV18 with TRBJ2-7, with D perhaps assigned TRBD1 or TRBD2 (5 bases each). The CDR3 consists of 14 residues. Germline V gene data show CDR1 as KGHSH and CDR2 as LQKENI. The germline V and J ends were trimmed by 3 bases and 1 base, with 10 bases remaining between them.

This rearrangement joins TRBV20-1 to TRBJ2-4, with TRBD2 matching 7 bases. Germline V gives CDR1 DFQATT, CDR2 SNEGSKA (reference sequence). V dropped 3 bases and J dropped 6; count of bases not matched to a gene: 8. CDR3 length: 14 amino acids. Here the CDR3 DNA reads TGCAGTGCTAGGGATGCGGGAGTCCGAAACATTCAGTACTTC. This translates into CSARDAGVRNIQYF.

This clonotype came up many times. CDR3 protein: CSAPPEGGRLEQFF. The CDR3 DNA is TGCAGTGCTCCTCCGGAGGGGGGGCGCTTGGAGCAGTTCTTC. The J gene is TRBJ2-1, the V gene TRBV20-1; possible D gene TRBD2, 7 bases. V lost 5 bases, J lost 10 bases, and 21 bases lay in between. CDR1 is DFQATT and CDR2 is SNEGSKA in the germline V gene (reference sequence). There are 14 residues in the CDR3.

The rearrangement joins TRBV7-9 to TRBJ2-7; no firm D call. V shed 6 bases and J shed 2 bases, with 20 bases lying between them. This CDR3 contains 16 residues. CDR1 SEHNR and CDR2 FQNEAQ come from the germline V gene (reference sequence). The DNA for the CDR3 is TGTGCCAGCAGTCGCTCCGACTGGGGAATTACCTACGAGCAGTACTTC. This gives the protein CASSRSDWGITYEQYF. The complete variable domain, with remaining parts taken from reference TRBV7-9 and TRBJ2-7, reads DTGVSQNPRHKITKRGQNVTFRCDPISEHNRLYWYRQTLGQGPEFLTYFQNEAQLEKSRLLSDRFSAERPKGSFSTLEIQRTEQGDSAMYLCASSRSDWGITYEQYFGPGTRLTVT.

This clonotype occurred many times. This chain links TRBV7-9 with TRBJ2-2, with 7 bases identical to TRBD2. Germline V gene sequence: CDR1 SEHNR, CDR2 FQNEAQ (reference sequence). This CDR3 region has 14 residues. With 6 bases clipped from V and 10 bases from J, the junction kept 11 bases outside the gene matches. CDR3 sequence: CASRAPGGFLELFF. The CDR3 DNA sequence: TGTGCCAGCAGAGCTCCGGGAGGATTCCTGGAGCTGTTTTTT. The variable domain in full, with the rest retrieved from reference TRBV7-9 and TRBJ2-2, is DTGVSQNPRHKITKRGQNVTFRCDPISEHNRLYWYRQTLGQGPEFLTYFQNEAQLEKSRLLSDRFSAERPKGSFSTLEIQRTEQGDSAMYLCASRAPGGFLELFFGEGSRLTVL.

This clonotype was counted a few times. This chain connects TRBV23-1 to TRBJ2-1; D uncertain. TRBV23-1 is placed among ORFs of uncertain function. V lost 3 bases and J 9 bases, leaving 27 bases between the germline ends. The CDR3 runs to 18 residues. CDR3 sequence: CASSHPLGISRECREQFF. CDR3 DNA sequence: TGCGCCAGCAGTCATCCGTTAGGGATTAGTAGGGAATGTCGTGAGCAGTTCTTC.

In this sample, this clonotype turned up a few times. The chain uses TRBV24-1 and TRBJ2-3, with unresolved D. Per the germline V gene, CDR1 is KGHDR and CDR2 is SFDVKD. The V end lost 4 bases, the J end lost 6 bases, and 13 bases lay between the germline ends. The CDR3 is 14 residues long. Written as DNA, the CDR3 is TGTGCCACCAGTGACCAACCGGACCCTGATACGCAGTATTTT. Protein: CATSDQPDPDTQYF.

Many counts were recorded for this clonotype. The chain carries TRBV5-4 and TRBJ2-4; D is ambiguous. This CDR3 comprises 14 residues. The ends were cut back, 3 bases at V and 0 bases at J, with 7 bases in the middle. Looked up from germline, CDR1 is SGHNT and CDR2 is YYREEE (reference sequence). The chain's CDR3 is CASSSTVAKNIQYF. CDR3 DNA: TGTGCCAGCAGCTCCACAGTAGCCAAAAACATTCAGTACTTC. Full variable domain (remainder filled in from reference TRBV5-4 and TRBJ2-4): ETGVTQSPTHLIKTRGQQVTLRCSSQSGHNTVSWYQQALGQGPQFIFQYYREEENGRGNFPPRFSGLQFPNYSSELNVNALELDDSALYLCASSSTVAKNIQYFGAGTRLSVL.

The chain joins TRBV20-1 to TRBJ1-1; 7 bases agree with TRBD1. CDR3 length: 16 residues. With 3 bases clipped from V and 4 bases from J, the junction kept 14 bases outside the gene matches. Germline CDR1 is DFQATT and CDR2 is SNEGSKA (reference sequence). In DNA form, the CDR3 reads TGCAGTGCTAGTCAACGTGGAACAGGGGTTGGCACTGAAGCTTTCTTT. It translates to CSASQRGTGVGTEAFF.

The chain joins TRBV20-1 to TRBJ2-5; a possible D gene is TRBD2 (5 bases). V was shortened by 5 bases and J by 9 bases, with 16 bases between the two germline ends. Germline V gene sequence: CDR1 DFQATT, CDR2 SNEGSKA (reference sequence). CDR3 length: 12 residues. CDR3 amino acids: CSAASLAVAQYF. The CDR3 DNA is TGCAGTGCTGCCTCCCTAGCCGTGGCCCAGTACTTC.

The table lists this clonotype with many counts. The chain combines TRBV6-6 with TRBJ2-7; 11 nucleotides line up with TRBD1. Per the germline V gene, CDR1 is MNHNY and CDR2 is SVGAGI (reference sequence). CDR3 size: 15 residues. The V segment lost 6 bases and the J segment 3 bases; nucleotides outside the gene matches: 7. The chain's CDR3 is CASRPGQGAYYEQYV. The CDR3 DNA reads TGTGCCAGCAGGCCCGGACAGGGGGCCTACTACGAGCAGTACGTC.